Below, one TCR beta chain is given with its context. Its antigen is unknown. Within one base of it there is no much larger clone, and no base qualities were kept. The library came from the immunoSEQ multiplex PCR assay. A mixture of 60 forward primers for TCR Vbeta segments and 13 reverse primers for TCR Jbeta segments was used in the multiplex PCR. A multiplex PCR assay on genomic DNA amplified the CDR3 region of rearranged TCR beta genes. On the Illumina HiSeq System, the amplified TCR beta libraries were sequenced as 87-base-pair reads. From the authors' description of their analysis: A later analysis tallied about 77 million unique TCR beta chains across the approximately 670 repertoires, and some 10 million of those chains were shared by two or more donors. Raw reads were error-corrected and collapsed into unique sequences with a nearest-neighbor algorithm that merged closely related sequences to remove PCR and sequencing errors. V, D and J gene segments were assigned by aligning CDR3 sequences to IMGT reference sequences. For a sequence to be retained, a match of at least six nucleotides to both a V gene segment and a J gene segment was required. A rearrangement counted as productive if the CDR3 had no stop codons and remained in frame with V and J, and every other rearrangement counted as non-productive. CDR3 was defined by IMGT convention, running from the second conserved V-encoded cysteine to the conserved J-encoded phenylalanine. The earlier analysis of around 640 of the donors excluded sequences that lacked an unambiguous match to a single V gene segment. An earlier analysis of several hundred of the donors classified V segments as functional when productive rearrangements were above 56.7% and as segregating when the standard deviation between donors was above 5%. To diagnose cytomegalovirus status from the catalog of TCR beta chain sequences, a statistical classification framework was built. A later analysis assigned V and J genes by comparing TCR nucleotide sequences with IMGT/GENE-DB human TR gene sequences. The TCRdist pipeline was used in a later analysis to assign CDR3 sequences and most-parsimonious VDJ recombination scenarios. In a later analysis, every TCR beta chain was defined by the combination of its CDR3 amino acid sequence and its V-gene family, and reads without a unique V-gene family were dropped. A later analysis removed roughly 590 highly shared, low-generation-probability nucleotide sequences to deal with suspected cross-contamination and a sequencing artifact. A later analysis calculated a clonal expansion index for each public chain from normalized within-repertoire ranks of inferred template counts. A later analysis computed generation probabilities with a VDJ recombination model fitted to out-of-frame rearrangements, and checked the results against IGoR. Hypergeometric tests were used in a later analysis to score TCR-TCR, TCR-HLA and TCR-CMV co-occurrence, with a repertoire-size bias correction applied to the TCR pairs. To estimate false discovery rates, a later analysis permuted the HLA or CMV assignments 20 times. In a later analysis, co-occurring TCRs were grouped with DBSCAN, and TCRdist sequence similarity was added when clustering was performed within HLA-allele-positive subsets. Repertoires with fewer than 30,000 or more than 120,000 public chains, plus five repertoires with anomalous nucleotide sharing, were excluded from co-occurrence clustering. TCRdb holds this immuneACCESS table with in-frame rearrangements only. Some clones are missing; in checked studies, unresolved V genes explain under half, and the rest has no known cause. The V and J calls and clone size were taken over from that table, and D and trimming were inferred from the DNA. Across this sample there are some 190,000 clones, with roughly a tenth seen only once. The ten largest clonotypes hold 1% to 1.5% of the sample.

The data derive from a study of cytomegalovirus exposure and HLA in healthy donors (dated by TCRdb to the late 2010s). Regarding the research as a whole: According to an earlier analysis of 587 of the donors, some 180 million T cells yielded over 100 million unique TCR beta sequences and approximately 300 Gb of sequence data. Around 320 gigabases of sequencing data and 80 million or so unique TCR sequences were included in an early release covering 550 to 800 HLA-typed donors. The genetic ancestry cluster associated with self-reported Caucasian donors included about 81% of the roughly 390 genotyped donors. The study aimed to test whether cataloging public T cell receptors could reveal signatures of past pathogen exposure. The T cell repertoires of around 670 subjects were profiled by immunosequencing and related to cytomegalovirus serostatus. In addition to the first cohort of 650 to 750 subjects, a separate validation cohort of 120 different subjects was used. To predict cytomegalovirus infection status, the study brought together high-throughput TCR immunosequencing, statistical association of individual TCRs with disease status, and machine learning. A later analysis re-examined previously published TCR beta repertoires from hundreds of donors and added high-resolution HLA genotyping to investigate patterns of TCR occurrence. In the later analysis, no new phenotypic data were used to find candidate immune exposures; instead, reliance was placed on TCR beta sequences and their occurrence across donors. An earlier analysis of approximately 580 of the donors used high-throughput TCR beta sequencing to judge whether each TCR beta V gene segment behaved as functional or pseudogenic. Donor age, sex, ethnicity and CMV serostatus were compiled alongside the repertoire data. A later genetic analysis took genome-wide SNP genotypes for about three fifths of the 666 donors and used that subset as a discovery cohort. Every discovery cohort repertoire had been produced on one sequencing platform. HLA typing covered class I and class II loci at four-digit resolution. The number of typed donors differed by locus: about 620-640 for A, B, C, DRB1 and DQB1; some 500 for DQA1; roughly 600 for DPA1; and 400 to 480 for DPB1. Four or five DR-DQ haplotypes were handled as single units for association and clustering, since linkage in the cohort was strong. On average, roughly 250,000 unique TCR beta nucleotide sequences were sequenced per donor among more than 350 genotyped donors of the cohort, with approximately 18% of those sequences being non-productive.

V is cut by 0 bases and J by 1 base, and the space between the germline ends is 12 bases. Measured from the cysteine to the phenylalanine, the CDR3 is 16 residues long. The entry retains the CDR3 DNA only, 48 bases that are in frame from base 1. Via the germline V gene, CDR1 is SGHDN and CDR2 FVKESK. The paper as a whole reports these results and caveats: In a later genetic analysis, fewer N-insertions in productive TCRs were reported among donors in an Asian-associated ancestry cluster than the roughly 640-donor mean. Because some donors lacked HLA typing at each locus, the association tests relied only on the typed subset. At a false discovery rate of 0.05, a later analysis linked some 17,000 TCR beta sequences to specific HLA alleles. Cytomegalovirus status was reported to be diagnosed by the classifier with high specificity and sensitivity in both the original and validation cohorts. The cohort was sequenced for TCR beta chains only, and without alpha or paired-chain data the features that could be detected were limited. A further reported finding was that TCR beta sequences accurately predicted the HLA-A and HLA-B alleles for most subjects in the first cohort. It was suggested by the authors that the approach could potentially be generalized to other disease states and immunological phenotypes. Strong co-occurrence of HLA alleles, especially DR and DQ, made assigning TCR associations to individual alleles difficult. Broadly in line with IMGT annotations, most TCR beta V segments showed up in productive rearrangements about 87% or about 30% of the time in an earlier analysis of 450 to 750 of the donors. The presence/absence analyses assumed that sequencing depth was roughly uniform across donors, and that assumption may not be true. Most CMV-associated TCR beta chains appeared to be HLA-restricted in a later analysis, and the HLA associations seemed to be driven largely by CMV exposure. The only immune exposure information available for the cohort was CMV serostatus. Some IMGT-functional V segments, including TRBV6-2 and TRBV6-3, could not be told apart with the 87-base-pair reads, so those segments were excluded. In a later genetic analysis, a missense DCLRE1C variant was associated with V-gene and J-gene trimming of TCR beta chains, and the association was replicated in an independent cohort. Correlated functional status among segregating V segments might reflect linkage disequilibrium, but an unknown experimental factor could not be ruled out. Compared with equally common non-associated chains, HLA-associated TCR beta chains in a later analysis were more clonally expanded and had lower generation probabilities. A later analysis found that TCR association rates varied across HLA loci, with DRB1 alleles showing the most associated TCRs and HLA-C alleles the fewest. Because counts were too low, 15 to 20 rarely observed V segments, including chromosome 9 orphons, were excluded from the earlier analysis of around 590 of the donors. A later analysis reported that several top co-occurrence clusters appeared linked to parvovirus B19, influenza, CMV and Epstein-Barr virus. A group of highly shared sequence variants was considered likely to be a technical artifact of the sequencing pipeline. In vitro tests confirmed that a few of the cytomegalovirus-associated TCR beta chains recognize cytomegalovirus antigens. Most TCR sequences were observed very rarely across donors, whereas some public TCRs were present in many individuals. In the study, 150 to 200 TCR beta chains were listed as associated with cytomegalovirus.

The cohort comprised hundreds of healthy bone marrow donors. At the time of sampling, every cohort member was nominally healthy, though immune exposures that went unrecorded were likely present. The donor tested CMV seropositive and was one of the 289 seropositive cohort members. A peripheral blood sample was provided by each donor, and peripheral blood mononuclear cells were used for TCR beta sequencing. The Qiagen DNeasy Blood Extraction Kit was used to extract genomic DNA from the blood cell samples. The rearrangement joined TRBV14 to TRBJ2-5; TRBD1 is a weak D gene call, 5 bases matching. This sequence originates from a woman aged 30 to 39 in good health and CMV-seropositive. The material sequenced was PBMCs. The CDR3 amino acid sequence is: CASSQESRVGQETQYF. The DNA is TGTGCCAGCAGCCAAGAGAGCAGGGTTGGCCAAGAGACCCAGTACTTC.